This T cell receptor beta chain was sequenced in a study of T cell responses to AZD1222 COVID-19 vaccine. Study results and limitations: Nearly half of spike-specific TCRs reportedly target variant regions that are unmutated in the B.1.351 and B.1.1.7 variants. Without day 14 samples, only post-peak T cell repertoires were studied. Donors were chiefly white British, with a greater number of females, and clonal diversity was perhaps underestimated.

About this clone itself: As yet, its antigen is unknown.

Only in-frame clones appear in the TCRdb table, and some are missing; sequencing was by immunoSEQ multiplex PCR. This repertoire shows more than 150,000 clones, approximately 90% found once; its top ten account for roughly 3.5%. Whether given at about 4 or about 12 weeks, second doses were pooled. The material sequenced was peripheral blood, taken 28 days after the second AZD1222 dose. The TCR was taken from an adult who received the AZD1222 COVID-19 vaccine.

CDR3 region: CASSRLYGAFF. The DNA of the CDR3 is TGTGCCAGCAGCCGCCTGTACGGGGCTTTCTTT. This chain connects TRBV7-9 to TRBJ1-1, with unresolved D. This CDR3 comprises 11 residues. Germline V CDR1 and CDR2: SEHNR, FQNEAQ (reference sequence). V was shortened by 5 bases and J by 11 bases, with 12 bases between the two germline ends.